The 21 T cell receptor beta chains below were found in one sample sequenced in a study of identifying expanded T cells in peripheral blood. Using immunoSEQ multiplex PCR, the repertoire was profiled, and TCRdb retains in-frame clones only, with some absent. The sample holds tens of thousands of clones; 88% are singletons and the top ten take approximately 5%. The sample consisted of blood. The source is a person aged 18-70 years in good health.

The rearrangement links TRBV6-5 to TRBJ1-5; a weak D match, TRBD1 (5 bases). Germline values: CDR1 MNHEY, CDR2 SVGAGI. The CDR3 length is 14 residues. The V end was cut by 0 bases, the J end by 4 bases, with 7 bases between. CDR3 DNA sequence: TGTGCCAGCAGTTACTCGAAGGGGAATCAGCCCCAGCATTTT. Amino acid sequence: CASSYSKGNQPQHF.

The J gene is TRBJ2-2, the V gene TRBV5-1; no clear D gene. The germline gives CDR1 SGHRS, CDR2 YFSETQ. Trimming removed 0 bases from V and 2 bases from J, with 11 bases in between. The CDR3 length is 16 residues. CDR3 region: CASSLGLTDNTGELFF. As DNA, the CDR3 is TGCGCCAGCAGCTTGGGTCTTACGGACAACACCGGGGAGCTGTTTTTT.

The CDR3 spells CASDRSAGRETQYF. In DNA form, the CDR3 reads TGTGCCAGCGATAGGTCCGCCGGAAGAGAGACCCAGTACTTC. The chain has TRBV6-1 and TRBJ2-5; D not resolved. The germline CDR1 and CDR2 sequences are MNHNS and SASEGT. The CDR3 has 14 amino acids. The V gene lost 8 bases and the J gene lost 4 bases, with 17 bases spanning the gap.

The J gene is TRBJ2-2, the V gene TRBV27, with D possibly TRBD1 on 5 matching bases. The CDR3 contains 13 residues. With 5 bases removed from V and 6 bases from J, the gap between germline ends came to 10 bases. Germline-derived CDR1 and CDR2 are MNHEY and SMNVEV (reference sequence). DNA for the CDR3: TGTGCCAGCAGTATAGGGGTCCCCGGGGAGCTGTTTTTT. It translates to CASSIGVPGELFF.

This chain connects TRBV6-5 to TRBJ1-1; no clear D gene. This CDR3 has 16 residues. Trimming left V 0 bases short and J 5 bases short, with 16 bases between. CDR1 is MNHEY, CDR2 SVGAGI, per germline. The CDR3 sequence: CASSYSSPRVGTEAFF. The CDR3 coding sequence is TGTGCCAGCAGTTACTCCTCCCCTAGGGTGGGTACTGAAGCTTTCTTT.

CDR3 sequence (DNA): TGCAGCGTTGTAAACCGCCAAGAGACCCAGTACTTC. This encodes CSVVNRQETQYF. The chain links TRBV29-1 to TRBJ2-5, with no clear D. Germline values: CDR1 SQVTM, CDR2 ANQGSEA. V was pared by 4 bases and J by 1 base, with 7 bases between. The length of the CDR3 is 12 residues. Looking up the rest from reference TRBV29-1 and TRBJ2-5 gives the full variable domain: SAVISQKPSRDICQRGTSLTIQCQVDSQVTMMFWYRQQPGQSLTLIATANQGSEATYESGFVIDKFPISRPNLTFSTLTVSNMSPEDSSIYLCSVVNRQETQYFGPGTRLLVL.

The table lists this clone with a few counts. This rearrangement joins TRBV30 to TRBJ1-3, with D unresolved. V lost 1 base to trimming and J lost 0 bases, with 13 bases between them. Germline lookup yields CDR1 GTSNPN and CDR2 SVGIG (reference sequence). This CDR3 spans 16 amino acids. DNA for the CDR3: TGTGCCTGGAGTGGCGGCAGCACCTTCTCTGGAAACACCATATATTTT. It yields the protein CAWSGGSTFSGNTIYF.

This rearrangement joins TRBV5-1 to TRBJ2-2, with 7 nucleotides matching TRBD1. This CDR3 comprises 15 residues. CDR1 and CDR2 from the germline V gene are SGHRS and YFSETQ. V was clipped by 4 bases and J by 3 bases; unmatched bases: 6. Here the CDR3 reads CASSLDRADTGELFF. CDR3 in DNA: TGCGCCAGCAGCCTCGACAGGGCGGACACCGGGGAGCTGTTTTTT.

The chain combines TRBV30 with TRBJ2-3, with 8 bases aligning to TRBD2. Trimming removed 2 bases from V and 2 bases from J; junction bases left unmatched: 3. Germline CDR1 GTSNPN, CDR2 SVGIG (reference sequence). This CDR3 has 14 residues. CDR3 protein: CAWSLGLDTDTQYF. For the CDR3, the DNA is TGTGCCTGGAGTTTGGGACTAGACACAGATACGCAGTATTTT.

CDR3 loop: CASTPAHGYTF. The CDR3 nucleotides are TGTGCCAGCACCCCTGCGCATGGCTACACCTTC. The rearrangement joins TRBV2 to TRBJ1-2; no clear D. Trimming left V 7 bases short and J 6 bases short, with 9 bases between. Germline V CDR1 and CDR2: SNHLY, FYNNEI. The CDR3 is made up of 11 amino acids.

This clone was seen more than once but under ten times. Here the CDR3 reads CASSTRGADTQYF. In DNA form, the CDR3 reads TGTGCCAGCAGTACGAGGGGTGCGGATACGCAGTATTTT. The chain joins TRBV5-4 to TRBJ2-3; either TRBD1 or TRBD2 may fit D (5 bases each). The germline V gene encodes CDR1 SGHNT and CDR2 YYREEE (reference sequence). V was pared by 5 bases and J by 6 bases, with 13 bases between. The CDR3 is 13 residues long. The full variable domain, with the rest looked up from reference TRBV5-4 and TRBJ2-3, is ETGVTQSPTHLIKTRGQQVTLRCSSQSGHNTVSWYQQALGQGPQFIFQYYREEENGRGNFPPRFSGLQFPNYSSELNVNALELDDSALYLCASSTRGADTQYFGPGTRLTVL.

The chain has TRBV19 and TRBJ1-4; D is unresolved. V was pared by 5 bases and J by 8 bases, with 15 bases between. This CDR3 comprises 14 residues. The germline V gene has CDR1 LNHDA and CDR2 SQIVND (reference sequence). The CDR3 sequence is CASSRGRLDEKLFF. Written as DNA, the CDR3 is TGTGCCAGTAGTCGGGGTAGGTTGGACGAAAAACTGTTTTTT.

The chain carries TRBV11-3 and TRBJ2-3; D ambiguous. The CDR3 spans 13 residues. CDR1 and CDR2 (germline): SGHNT, YENEEA. Trimming shortened V by 6 bases and J by 9 bases, and 16 bases separated the two germline ends. This CDR3 reads CASSQGLVETQYF. In nucleotides, the CDR3 is TGTGCCAGCAGTCAAGGGCTGGTAGAAACGCAGTATTTT.

This chain links TRBV7-9 with TRBJ1-1, with 7 bases identical to TRBD1. The V gene end was trimmed by 5 bases and the J gene end by 8 bases; junction bases not matched to a gene: 5. From germline, CDR1 is SEHNR and CDR2 FQNEAQ (reference sequence). The CDR3 consists of 12 residues. The CDR3 DNA reads TGTGCCAGCAGCCCAGACAGGGTAGAAGCTTTCTTT. Translated: CASSPDRVEAFF.

The CDR3: CASSSLDRYEQYF. The CDR3 bases are TGCGCCAGCAGCTCGCTGGATAGGTACGAGCAGTACTTC. The V and J genes are TRBV5-1 and TRBJ2-5; D gene unclear. The J call could be wrong; TRBJ2-7 is a better fit for the DNA end. In germline, CDR1 is SGHRS, CDR2 YFSETQ. The CDR3 totals 13 residues.

CDR3 sequence (DNA): TGTGCCAGCAGCTTATGGGGGGCAGTCTATGGCTACACCTTC. It encodes CASSLWGAVYGYTF. V gene TRBV7-9 combines with J gene TRBJ1-2, with D possibly matching TRBD1 (6 bases). V lost 2 bases and J 4 bases, leaving 11 bases between the germline ends. CDR1 and CDR2 (germline): SEHNR, FQNEAQ (reference sequence). The CDR3 extends over 14 amino acids.

The gene calls are TRBV19 and TRBJ1-1; D might be TRBD1 (5 bases). The germline V gene has CDR1 LNHDA and CDR2 SQIVND (reference sequence). With 4 bases removed from V and 6 bases from J, the gap between germline ends came to 12 bases. The CDR3 has 13 amino acids. As DNA, the CDR3 is TGTGCCAGTAGTACCATCCAGGGCTCTGAAGCTTTCTTT. It specifies CASSTIQGSEAFF.

J is TRBJ2-5 and V is TRBV7-2, with D perhaps TRBD1 (5 bases). Trimming took 0 bases from V and 5 from J, leaving 13 bases between them. This CDR3 has 15 residues. Germline loops: CDR1 SGHTA, CDR2 FQGNSA. This CDR3 reads CASSLASQGWETQYF. The DNA for the CDR3 is TGTGCCAGCAGCTTAGCGAGTCAGGGATGGGAGACCCAGTACTTC.

The chain combines TRBV27 with TRBJ1-2; 10 bases map to TRBD1. Losses at the gene ends were 5 bases for V and 12 bases for J; bases not matched to a gene: 6. The CDR3 contains 12 residues. Germline CDR1 MNHEY, CDR2 SMNVEV (reference sequence). The CDR3 here is CASSPGTGDHTF. The CDR3 DNA reads as TGTGCCAGCAGTCCCGGGACAGGGGACCACACCTTC.

The V call is TRBV19, the J call TRBJ1-3; D gene unclear. The CDR3 totals 13 residues. The germline CDR1 and CDR2 sequences are LNHDA and SQIVND (reference sequence). Between the trimmed V and J ends, which lost 6 bases and 4 bases, there was a span of 10 bases. For the CDR3, the DNA is TGTGCCAGTAGCTCGGCTTCGGGAAACACCATATATTTT. As protein: CASSSASGNTIYF.

This rearrangement joins TRBV5-4 to TRBJ2-7, with 9 bases fitting TRBD1. The germline CDR1 and CDR2 sequences are SGHNT and YYREEE (reference sequence). V dropped 0 bases and J dropped 2; count of bases not matched to a gene: 6. The CDR3 has 16 amino acids. CDR3 bases: TGTGCCAGCAGCTTGGAGGGGACAGGGTTAACCTACGAGCAGTACTTC. Encoded protein: CASSLEGTGLTYEQYF. The variable domain in full, with the rest retrieved from reference TRBV5-4 and TRBJ2-7, is ETGVTQSPTHLIKTRGQQVTLRCSSQSGHNTVSWYQQALGQGPQFIFQYYREEENGRGNFPPRFSGLQFPNYSSELNVNALELDDSALYLCASSLEGTGLTYEQYFGPGTRLTVT.